Following are 7 T cell receptor beta chains from one sample sequenced in a study of shared clonotypes between healthy human individuals. Sequenced by immunoSEQ multiplex PCR; TCRdb stores in-frame clones only, minus some. This repertoire shows hundreds of thousands of clones, about 95% found once; its top ten account for 0.095% to 0.13%. Naive CD8 cells comprised CD45RO-negative, CCR7-positively selected cells, excluding terminally differentiated effector memory CD45RA+ cells. Specimen: naive CD8+ T cells sorted from blood. The receptors were sampled from a woman in her 30s in good health.

The V and J genes are TRBV4-1 and TRBJ1-2; 12 nucleotides match TRBD1. With 1 base clipped from V and 5 bases from J, the junction kept 5 bases outside the gene matches. CDR1 and CDR2 from the germline V gene are MGHRA and YSYEKL. The length of the CDR3 is 16 residues. The CDR3 coding sequence is TGCGCCAGCAGCCAAGTGGGACAGGGGGCTTTTTATGGCTACACCTTC. Its translation is CASSQVGQGAFYGYTF.

The chain has TRBV13 and TRBJ2-7, with 9 bases identical to TRBD2. The length of the CDR3 is 13 residues. The ends lost 5 bases at V and 5 bases at J; junction bases unmatched: 4. CDR1 and CDR2 from the germline V gene are PRHDT and FYEKMQ (reference sequence). The CDR3 loop is CASSLAGNHEQYF. The CDR3 DNA sequence: TGTGCCAGCAGCCTAGCGGGGAACCACGAGCAGTACTTC.

J is TRBJ2-3 and V is TRBV10-3, with TRBD2 identical over 9 bases. CDR3 length: 17 amino acids. Trimming at V came to 3 bases and at J to 3 bases, leaving 10 bases not matched to a gene. Germline CDR1 is ENHRY and CDR2 is SYGVKD. In DNA form, the CDR3 reads TGTGCCATCAGTGACCTCTTTAGCGGGAGAGGGACAGATACGCAGTATTTT. This translates into CAISDLFSGRGTDTQYF.

This clone was seen more than once but under ten times. V gene TRBV19 combines with J gene TRBJ1-1, with D possibly being TRBD1 (5 bases). Germline values: CDR1 LNHDA, CDR2 SQIVND (reference sequence). The CDR3 loop spans 12 amino acids. V was cut by 4 bases and J by 2 bases, with 5 bases left in between. CDR3 sequence: CASSRDNTEAFF. In nucleotides, the CDR3 is TGTGCCAGTAGTAGGGACAACACTGAAGCTTTCTTT.

The chain has TRBV13 and TRBJ2-7; tentative D call: TRBD1 (6 bases). CDR3 size: 16 residues. Germline V lookup: CDR1 PRHDT, CDR2 FYEKMQ (reference sequence). V was pared by 4 bases and J by 2 bases, with 18 bases between. CDR3 amino acids: CASSSNVGAETYEQYF. DNA of the CDR3: TGTGCCAGCAGCTCCAACGTGGGGGCGGAAACCTACGAGCAGTACTTC.

This clone occurred once. This rearrangement joins TRBV11-2 to TRBJ2-1; D assignment may be TRBD1 or TRBD2 (7 bases each). Trimming removed 0 bases at V and 4 bases at J, with 16 bases between. The CDR3 spans 17 residues. Germline CDR1 reads SGHAT; CDR2 reads FQNNGV. The CDR3 spells CASSLEVTGRGYNEQFF. The CDR3 DNA reads TGTGCCAGCAGCTTAGAAGTGACAGGGCGGGGGTACAATGAGCAGTTCTTC.

The chain carries TRBV28 and TRBJ1-4; 7 bases agree with TRBD1. V lost 6 bases, J lost 3 bases, and 4 bases stayed unmatched. The CDR3 is 14 residues long. Germline V gene lookup returns CDR1 MDHEN and CDR2 SYDVKM. CDR3 loop: CASRRQGANEKLFF. For the CDR3, the DNA is TGTGCCAGCAGAAGACAGGGTGCTAATGAAAAACTGTTTTTT.